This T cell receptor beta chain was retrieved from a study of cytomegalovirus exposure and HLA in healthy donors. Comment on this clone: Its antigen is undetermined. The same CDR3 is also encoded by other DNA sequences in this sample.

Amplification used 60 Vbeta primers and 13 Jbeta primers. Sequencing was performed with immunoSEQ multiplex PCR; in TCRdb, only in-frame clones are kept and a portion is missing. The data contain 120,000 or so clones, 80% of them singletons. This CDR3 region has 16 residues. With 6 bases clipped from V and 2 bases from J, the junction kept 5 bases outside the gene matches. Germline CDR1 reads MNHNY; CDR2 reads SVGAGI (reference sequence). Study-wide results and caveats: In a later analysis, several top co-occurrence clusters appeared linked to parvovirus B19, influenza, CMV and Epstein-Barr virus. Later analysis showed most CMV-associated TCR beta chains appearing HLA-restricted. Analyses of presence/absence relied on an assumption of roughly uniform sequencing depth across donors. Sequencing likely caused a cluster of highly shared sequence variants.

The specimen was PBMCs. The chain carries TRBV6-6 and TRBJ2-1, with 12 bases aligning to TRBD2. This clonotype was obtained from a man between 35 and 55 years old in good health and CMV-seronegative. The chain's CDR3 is CASSTRTSGTYNEQFF. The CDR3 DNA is TGTGCCAGCAGCACTAGGACTAGCGGGACCTACAATGAGCAGTTCTTC.